This is a list of T cell receptor beta chains from one sample in a study of OX40 agonist ivuxolimab in advanced cancers. Sequencing was performed with immunoSEQ multiplex PCR; in TCRdb, only in-frame clones are kept and a portion is missing. The sample contains tens of thousands of clones, 81% of which appear only once. The source was CD4+ or CD8+ T cells sorted from blood, collected in a trial of the OX40 agonist ivuxolimab. The receptor source for this set is an adult with an advanced solid tumor such as melanoma, head and neck, liver or kidney cancer. CDR3s include the opening cysteine and the closing phenylalanine or tryptophan. The order of the fields is J gene, clone size, V gene, D gene, CDR3 protein, CDR3 DNA. The D gene is left open where the match is weak. Size tells how often a clone was seen (once, few, many) or the class of an expanded clone, and some rows leave it out.

>TRBJ1-1|NA|TRBV19|NA
CASSKGITLEGTEAFF
TGTGCCAGTAGTAAAGGGATTACGTTAGAGGGGACTGAAGCTTTCTTT
>TRBJ1-2|NA|TRBV29-1|NA
CSVVEISRSYGYTF
TGCAGCGTTGTCGAGATCTCGCGTAGCTATGGCTACACCTTC
>TRBJ2-2|NA|TRBV19|NA
CASSFAGELFF
TGTGCCAGTAGTTTCGCCGGGGAGCTGTTTTTT
>TRBJ2-1|NA|TRBV9|NA
CASSVATEEQFF
TGTGCCAGCAGCGTAGCTACAGAAGAGCAGTTCTTC
>TRBJ2-2|NA|TRBV6-1|TRBD1
CASSPTGPPTGELFF
TGTGCCAGCAGCCCGACAGGGCCCCCCACCGGGGAGCTGTTTTTT
>TRBJ2-7|NA|TRBV5-1|NA
CASSLRTGSSYEQYF
TGCGCCAGCAGCTTGAGAACCGGAAGCTCCTACGAGCAGTACTTC
>TRBJ2-7|NA|TRBV28|TRBD2
CASSRIGGSRVYEQYF
TGTGCCAGCAGTCGGATCGGCGGGAGTAGGGTTTACGAGCAGTACTTC
>TRBJ2-1|NA|TRBV19|NA
CASSPSDSYNEQFF
TGTGCCAGTAGCCCAAGCGACTCCTACAATGAGCAGTTCTTC
>TRBJ2-7|NA|TRBV7-6|TRBD2
CASSSLAGATYEQYF
TGTGCCAGCAGCTCTCTAGCGGGGGCTACCTACGAGCAGTACTTC
>TRBJ1-2|NA|TRBV27|NA
CASSLSTGYGGYTF
TGTGCCAGCAGTTTATCTACAGGGTACGGCGGCTACACCTTC
>TRBJ1-1|once|TRBV10-2|TRBD1
CASSASRQGITEAFF
TGCGCCAGCAGTGCTTCTCGACAGGGGATCACTGAAGCTTTCTTT
>TRBJ2-5|NA|TRBV4-1|NA
CASSPQGTAETQYF
TGCGCCAGCAGCCCACAGGGTACAGCGGAGACCCAGTACTTC
>TRBJ2-4|NA|TRBV18|TRBD2
CASSPPGGKVAKNIQYF
TGTGCCAGCTCACCGCCGGGGGGAAAGGTAGCCAAAAACATTCAGTACTTC
>TRBJ2-2|NA|TRBV6-1|NA
CASTTGKTGELFF
TGTGCCAGCACCACGGGGAAAACCGGGGAGCTGTTTTTT
>TRBJ2-1|NA|TRBV29-1|NA
CSVDRIGGNYNEQFF
TGCAGCGTTGACCGCATTGGGGGGAACTACAATGAGCAGTTCTTC
>TRBJ2-4|few|TRBV4-1|TRBD2
CASSQLTSGGAGIQYF
TGCGCCAGCAGCCAACTCACTAGCGGGGGGGCCGGCATTCAGTACTTC
>TRBJ2-2|NA|TRBV6-6|NA
CASILRGQNTGELFF
TGTGCCAGCATTCTCCGGGGGCAGAACACCGGGGAGCTGTTTTTT
>TRBJ2-7|NA|TRBV19|NA
CASSMQGIYEQYF
TGTGCCAGTAGTATGCAGGGGATCTACGAGCAGTACTTC
>TRBJ2-2|NA|TRBV9|NA
CASSVLSQGQIANTGELFF
TGTGCCAGCAGCGTACTCTCACAGGGCCAAATTGCGAACACCGGGGAGCTGTTTTTT
>TRBJ2-4|NA|TRBV9|TRBD1
CASSADRGQGRNIQYF
TGTGCCAGCAGCGCAGACAGGGGCCAGGGGAGGAACATTCAGTACTTC
>TRBJ2-7|NA|TRBV27|TRBD2
CASSFGLAYEQYF
TGTGCCAGCAGTTTTGGACTAGCCTACGAGCAGTACTTC
>TRBJ2-3|NA|TRBV7-9|NA
CASSLGDTVYF
TGTGCCAGCAGCTTAGGGGACACAGTGTATTTT
>TRBJ2-1|NA|TRBV19|TRBD2
CASSIGLAGGEQFF
TGTGCCAGTAGTATAGGTCTAGCGGGAGGGGAGCAGTTCTTC
>TRBJ1-4|NA|TRBV27|TRBD1
CASSLTGTDTNEKLFF
TGTGCCAGCAGTCTAACGGGGACAGATACTAATGAAAAACTGTTTTTT
>TRBJ2-5|NA|TRBV6-6|NA
CASNIGLLKYF
TGTGCCAGCAATATCGGACTCCTAAAGTACTTC
>TRBJ2-7|NA|TRBV21-1|NA
CASSKYEQYF
TGTGCCAGCAGCAAATACGAGCAGTACTTC
>TRBJ2-1|NA|TRBV9|TRBD2
CASSAAGTSGANEQFF
TGTGCCAGCAGCGCTGCCGGGACTAGCGGTGCGAATGAGCAGTTCTTC